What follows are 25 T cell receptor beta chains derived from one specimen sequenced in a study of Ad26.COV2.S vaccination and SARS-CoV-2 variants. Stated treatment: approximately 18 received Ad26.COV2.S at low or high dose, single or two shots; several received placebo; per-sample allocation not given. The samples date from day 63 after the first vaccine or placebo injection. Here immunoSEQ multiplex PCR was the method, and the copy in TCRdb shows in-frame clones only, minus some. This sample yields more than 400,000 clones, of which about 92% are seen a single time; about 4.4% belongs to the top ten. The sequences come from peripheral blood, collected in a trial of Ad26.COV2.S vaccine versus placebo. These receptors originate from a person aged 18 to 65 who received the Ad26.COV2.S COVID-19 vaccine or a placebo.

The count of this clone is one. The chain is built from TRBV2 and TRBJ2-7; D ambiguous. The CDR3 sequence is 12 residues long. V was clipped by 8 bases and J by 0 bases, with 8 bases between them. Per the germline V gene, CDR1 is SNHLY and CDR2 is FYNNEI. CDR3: CASGSLSYEQYF. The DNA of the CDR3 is TGTGCCAGCGGCAGCCTCTCCTACGAGCAGTACTTC.

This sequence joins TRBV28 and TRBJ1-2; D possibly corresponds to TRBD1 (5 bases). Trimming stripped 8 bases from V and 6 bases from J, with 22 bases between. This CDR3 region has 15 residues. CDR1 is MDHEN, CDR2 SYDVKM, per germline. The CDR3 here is CASGESGSPWNGYTF. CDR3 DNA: TGTGCCAGCGGGGAGTCAGGGTCCCCGTGGAATGGCTACACCTTC.

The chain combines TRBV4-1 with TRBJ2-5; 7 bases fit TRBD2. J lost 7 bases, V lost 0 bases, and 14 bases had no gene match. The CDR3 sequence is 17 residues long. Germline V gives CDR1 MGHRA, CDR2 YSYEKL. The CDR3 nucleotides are TGCGCCAGCAGCCAAGACCTCAGCTTAGCGGGCACGGTGACCCAGTACTTC. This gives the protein CASSQDLSLAGTVTQYF.

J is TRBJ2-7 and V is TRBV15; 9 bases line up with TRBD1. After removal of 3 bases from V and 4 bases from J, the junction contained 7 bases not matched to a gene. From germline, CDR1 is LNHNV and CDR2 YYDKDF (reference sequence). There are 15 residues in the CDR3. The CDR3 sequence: CATSSSPGQGYEQYF. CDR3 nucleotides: TGTGCCACCAGCAGTTCACCGGGACAGGGTTACGAGCAGTACTTC.

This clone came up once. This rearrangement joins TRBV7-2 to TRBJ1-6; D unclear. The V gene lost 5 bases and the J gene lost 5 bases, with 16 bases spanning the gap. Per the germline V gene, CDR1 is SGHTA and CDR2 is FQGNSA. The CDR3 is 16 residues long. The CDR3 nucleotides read TGTGCCAGCAGCCCCTCTATCCGAGACAATAATTCACCCCTCCACTTT. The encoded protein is CASSPSIRDNNSPLHF.

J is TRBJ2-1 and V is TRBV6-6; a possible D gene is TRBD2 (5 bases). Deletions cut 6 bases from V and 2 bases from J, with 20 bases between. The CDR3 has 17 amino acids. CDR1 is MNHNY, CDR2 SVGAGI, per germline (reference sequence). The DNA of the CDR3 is TGTGCCAGCAGCCGACTATCGTGGGGAACGACCTACAATGAGCAGTTCTTC. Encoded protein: CASSRLSWGTTYNEQFF.

Written as DNA, the CDR3 is TGCAGTGCTAGTGGGGGAGGGGATTCACCCCTCCACTTT. This translates into CSASGGGDSPLHF. The rearrangement uses TRBV20-1 and TRBJ1-6, with TRBD1 as a possible D gene (5 bases). Trimming left V 3 bases short and J 8 bases short, with 11 bases between. Germline CDR1 reads DFQATT; CDR2 reads SNEGSKA (reference sequence). This CDR3 spans 13 amino acids.

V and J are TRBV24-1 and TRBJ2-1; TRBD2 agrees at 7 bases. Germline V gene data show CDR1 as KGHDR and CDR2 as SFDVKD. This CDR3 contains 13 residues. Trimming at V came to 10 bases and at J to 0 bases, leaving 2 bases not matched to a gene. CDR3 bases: TGTGCCACTCAGCGGGACTCCTACAATGAGCAGTTCTTC. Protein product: CATQRDSYNEQFF.

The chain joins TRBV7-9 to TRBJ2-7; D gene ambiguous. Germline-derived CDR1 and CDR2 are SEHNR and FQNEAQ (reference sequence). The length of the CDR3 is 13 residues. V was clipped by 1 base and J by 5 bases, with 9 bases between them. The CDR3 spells CASSLVPTNEQYF. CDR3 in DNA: TGTGCCAGCAGCTTAGTTCCCACCAACGAGCAGTACTTC. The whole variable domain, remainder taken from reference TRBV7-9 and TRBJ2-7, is DTGVSQNPRHKITKRGQNVTFRCDPISEHNRLYWYRQTLGQGPEFLTYFQNEAQLEKSRLLSDRFSAERPKGSFSTLEIQRTEQGDSAMYLCASSLVPTNEQYFGPGTRLTVT.

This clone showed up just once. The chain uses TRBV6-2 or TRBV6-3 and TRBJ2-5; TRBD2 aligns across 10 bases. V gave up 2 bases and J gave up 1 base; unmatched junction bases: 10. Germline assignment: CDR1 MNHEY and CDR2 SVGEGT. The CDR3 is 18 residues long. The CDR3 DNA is TGTGCCAGCAGTTACCCCCAAGGTAGCGGGAGGCTCCAAGAGACCCAGTACTTC. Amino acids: CASSYPQGSGRLQETQYF.

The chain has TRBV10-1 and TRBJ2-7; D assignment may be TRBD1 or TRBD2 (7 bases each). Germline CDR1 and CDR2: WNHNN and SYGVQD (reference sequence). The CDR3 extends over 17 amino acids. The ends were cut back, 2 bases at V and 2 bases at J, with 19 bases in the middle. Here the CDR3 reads CASSERGGQGVTYEQYF. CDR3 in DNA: TGCGCCAGCAGTGAGAGGGGGGGGCAGGGGGTAACCTACGAGCAGTACTTC.

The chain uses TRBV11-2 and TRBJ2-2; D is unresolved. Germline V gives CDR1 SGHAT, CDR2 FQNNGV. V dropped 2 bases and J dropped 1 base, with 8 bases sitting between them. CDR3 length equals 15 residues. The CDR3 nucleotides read TGTGCCAGCAGCTTATTCGGAAGGAACACCGGGGAGCTGTTTTTT. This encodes CASSLFGRNTGELFF.

DNA for the CDR3: TGTGCCAGCAGCTTCACTAGCCTCAATGAGCAGTTCTTC. It specifies CASSFTSLNEQFF. The chain employs TRBV3-1 (or the pseudogene TRBV3-2) and TRBJ2-1, with D possibly TRBD2 on 6 matching bases. The V gene lost 5 bases and the J gene lost 6 bases, with 11 bases spanning the gap. Germline V gene lookup returns CDR1 LGHDT and CDR2 YNNKEL (reference sequence). The CDR3 has 13 amino acids.

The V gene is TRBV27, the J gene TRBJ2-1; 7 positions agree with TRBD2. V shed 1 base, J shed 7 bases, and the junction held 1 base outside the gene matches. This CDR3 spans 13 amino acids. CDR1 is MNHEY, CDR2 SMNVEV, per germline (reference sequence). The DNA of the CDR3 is TGTGCCAGCAGTTTATGGGAGGGGAATGAGCAGTTCTTC. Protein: CASSLWEGNEQFF.

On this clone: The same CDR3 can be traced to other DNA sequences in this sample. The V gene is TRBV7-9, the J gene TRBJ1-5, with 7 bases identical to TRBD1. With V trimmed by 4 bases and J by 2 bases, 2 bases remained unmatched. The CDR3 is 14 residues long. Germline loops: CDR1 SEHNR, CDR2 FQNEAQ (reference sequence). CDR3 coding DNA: TGTGCCAGCAGCTCCGGACAGGGCAATCAGCCCCAGCATTTT. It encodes CASSSGQGNQPQHF.

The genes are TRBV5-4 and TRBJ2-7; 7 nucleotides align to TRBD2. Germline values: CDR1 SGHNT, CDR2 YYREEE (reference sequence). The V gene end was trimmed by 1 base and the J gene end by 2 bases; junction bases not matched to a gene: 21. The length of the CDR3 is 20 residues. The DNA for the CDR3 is TGTGCCAGCAGCTTGTCCCCCGGTCTAGCGGACCGCAACCGTCCCTACGAGCAGTACTTC. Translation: CASSLSPGLADRNRPYEQYF.

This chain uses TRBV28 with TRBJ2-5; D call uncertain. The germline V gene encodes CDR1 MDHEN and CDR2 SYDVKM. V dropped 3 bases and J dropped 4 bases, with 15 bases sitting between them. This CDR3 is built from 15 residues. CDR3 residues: CASSFGRSGVETQYF. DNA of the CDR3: TGTGCCAGCAGTTTCGGCAGGTCGGGCGTAGAGACCCAGTACTTC.

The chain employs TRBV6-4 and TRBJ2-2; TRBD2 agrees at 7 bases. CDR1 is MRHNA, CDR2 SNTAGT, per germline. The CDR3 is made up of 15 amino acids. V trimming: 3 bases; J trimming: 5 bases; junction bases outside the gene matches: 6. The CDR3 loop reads CASSDGREETGELFF. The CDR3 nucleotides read TGTGCCAGCAGTGATGGGAGGGAGGAGACCGGGGAGCTGTTTTTT.

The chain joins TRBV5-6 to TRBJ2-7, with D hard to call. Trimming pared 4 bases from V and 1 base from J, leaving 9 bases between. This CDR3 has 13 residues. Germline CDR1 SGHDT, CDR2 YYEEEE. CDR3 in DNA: TGTGCCAGCAGCCCAAGGTCGTCCTACGAGCAGTACTTC. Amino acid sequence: CASSPRSSYEQYF. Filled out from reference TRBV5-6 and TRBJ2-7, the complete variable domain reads DAGVTQSPTHLIKTRGQQVTLRCSPKSGHDTVSWYQQALGQGPQFIFQYYEEEERQRGNFPDRFSGHQFPNYSSELNVNALLLGDSALYLCASSPRSSYEQYFGPGTRLTVT.

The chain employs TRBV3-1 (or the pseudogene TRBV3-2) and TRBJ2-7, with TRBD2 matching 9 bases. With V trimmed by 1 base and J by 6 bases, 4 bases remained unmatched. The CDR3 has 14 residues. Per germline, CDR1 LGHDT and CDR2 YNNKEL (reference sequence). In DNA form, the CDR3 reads TGTGCCAGCAGCCAAGTAGCGGGAGTGTCCGAGCAGTACTTC. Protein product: CASSQVAGVSEQYF.

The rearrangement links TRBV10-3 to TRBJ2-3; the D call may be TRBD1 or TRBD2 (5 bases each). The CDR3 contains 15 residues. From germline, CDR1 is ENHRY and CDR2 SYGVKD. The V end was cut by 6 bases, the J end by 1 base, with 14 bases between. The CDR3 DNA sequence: TGTGCCATCAGCCCAACTGGGGGTCGCACAGATACGCAGTATTTT. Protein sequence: CAISPTGGRTDTQYF.

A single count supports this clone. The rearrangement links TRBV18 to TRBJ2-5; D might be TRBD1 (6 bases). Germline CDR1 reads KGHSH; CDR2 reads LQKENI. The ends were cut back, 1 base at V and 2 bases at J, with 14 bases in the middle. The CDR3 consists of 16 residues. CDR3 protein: CASSPLMGASQETQYF. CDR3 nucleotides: TGTGCCAGCTCACCACTCATGGGGGCATCTCAAGAGACCCAGTACTTC.

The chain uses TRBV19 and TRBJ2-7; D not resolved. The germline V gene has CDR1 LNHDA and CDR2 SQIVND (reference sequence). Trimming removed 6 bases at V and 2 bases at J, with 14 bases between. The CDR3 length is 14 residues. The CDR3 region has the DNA TGTGCCAGTAGCGGTTTGGGCGGTCCCTACGAGCAGTACTTC. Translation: CASSGLGGPYEQYF.

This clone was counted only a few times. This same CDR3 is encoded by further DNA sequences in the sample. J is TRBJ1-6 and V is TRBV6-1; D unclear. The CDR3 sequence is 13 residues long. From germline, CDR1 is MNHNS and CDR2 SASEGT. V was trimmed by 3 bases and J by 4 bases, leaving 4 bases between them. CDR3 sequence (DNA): TGTGCCAGCAGTGAGGGTTATAATTCACCCCTCCACTTT. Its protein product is CASSEGYNSPLHF.

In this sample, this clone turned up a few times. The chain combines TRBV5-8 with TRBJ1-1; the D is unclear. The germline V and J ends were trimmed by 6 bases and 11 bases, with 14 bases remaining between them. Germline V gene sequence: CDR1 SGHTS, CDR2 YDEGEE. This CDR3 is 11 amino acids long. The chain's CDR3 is CASMRAVGAFF. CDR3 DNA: TGTGCCAGCATGAGGGCGGTTGGGGCTTTCTTT.